The T cell receptor (beta chain) described here comes from a study of T cells in Graves' hyperthyroidism and ophthalmopathy (dated by TCRdb to about 2019). With regard to the full study: Peripheral blood was collected at initial diagnosis, before any treatment. The study also compared thyroid tissue and blood T-cell repertoires from 6 or 7 Graves' hyperthyroidism patients. Whether ophthalmopathy could be predicted prospectively was tested in an independent validation cohort made up of roughly 19 hyperthyroidism patients plus 17 patients who later progressed to ophthalmopathy. For training and testing, the approximately 97 patients in the discovery cohort were randomly divided in a 7:3 ratio. According to the paper, TCR Vbeta CDR3 sequencing was carried out on over 130 peripheral blood samples, which came from under 50 ophthalmopathy, 70 to 80 hyperthyroidism and approximately 17 progressor patients. To identify distinguishing TCR V-J signatures, a discovery cohort of 90 to 100 patients was used, comprising 40 to 45 with Graves' ophthalmopathy and around 60 with stable Graves' hyperthyroidism. Once sampling was done, hyperthyroidism patients were given methimazole at a starting dose of 30 mg daily, whereas ophthalmopathy patients were given high-dose intravenous methylprednisolone.

TCR beta CDR3 regions were amplified from RNA transcripts. The TCR CDR3 was subjected to a first round of RT-PCR using the HTBI primer set and the Qiagen OneStep RT-PCR kit. The libraries were constructed in a second round of multiplex PCR and then size-selected and purified. The libraries were sequenced on an Illumina HiSeq2000 using paired-end 100 bp reads. The original pipeline was this. Raw data were processed with SOAPnuke, discarding reads with adapters, uncalled bases, mean Phred below 15, or no exact constant-primer or identifier match. High-quality paired reads were merged with COPE v1.2.5, and unique nucleotide sequences were defined as clonotypes. Clonotypes were aligned to IMGT TRBV, TRBD and TRBJ reference segments using MiTCR v1.1. Analysis was restricted to V-J combinations with a frequency above 0.0001, which covered approximately 99% of repertoires. The TCS score was defined as F50 (clonal expansion) divided by E x V (chaos), with BLOSUM62-based TCRdist calculated between CDR3 peptides within each V-J. Welch's t-statistics and random forest reduced 500 to 650 V-J features to roughly 13, which were used in a naive Bayes classifier (R e1071). TCRdb trimmed the raw reads at Q25, called clones with MiXCR and kept productive beta chains. Identical CDR3 protein sequences are pooled into one entry, listed with their most common genes and DNA. The V and J calls come from TCRdb's annotation, not from the publication. The sample data list some 620,000 distinct CDR3 sequences, and 15% to 20% of these were observed just once. Together, the top ten hold less than 4.5% of the sample.

At least ten counts were recorded for this clonotype. There is no known antigen for this receptor. Base qualities are not recorded, but no much larger clone differs from it by a single base. Stable Graves' hyperthyroidism was defined as the absence of progression to ophthalmopathy over 18 months of follow-up. Hyperthyroidism patients were aged 18 to 65 years and newly diagnosed, with disease duration of less than 2 months. The study excluded patients with uncontrolled infections, other autoimmune diseases, pregnancy or lactation. Clinical symptoms, serum thyroxine and TRAb, thyroid ultrasound, and orbital computed tomography formed the basis for the diagnoses. Ficoll-Paque density gradient centrifugation was used to isolate PBMCs from 8.5 to 10 ml of fresh peripheral blood. Trizol reagent was used to extract total RNA, and RNA quality was then checked on an Agilent 2100 Bioanalyzer. Overall results and qualifications from the work: Most expanded thyroid clonotypes (frequency above 0.001) were also found in blood, which suggests that blood repertoires may mirror thyroid immune responses. In validation, the model predicted progression to ophthalmopathy with over 65% sensitivity and less than 75% specificity, a median of about 6 months before onset. No statistical method was used to fix the sample size in advance, and group allocation was not hidden from the investigators. A model built on a 13 V-J signature distinguished ophthalmopathy from stable hyperthyroidism, reaching roughly 88% sensitivity and about 81% specificity in cross-validation and 80%/75% in testing.

Input material: blood. The origin of this receptor is a woman aged 25 to 39 with Graves' hyperthyroidism.

CDR3 protein: CSVVGGLGSEGEQFF. Here is the DNA: TGCAGCGTTGTTGGAGGACTAGGGTCTGAGGGTGAGCAGTTCTTC. The chain joins TRBV29-1 to TRBJ2-1; TRBD2 aligns with 7 central bases. The germline V gene encodes CDR1 SQVTM and CDR2 ANQGSEA. V and J are trimmed by 4 bases and 9 bases, and the gene matches miss 15 bases of the junction. From its cysteine to its phenylalanine, the CDR3 spans 15 amino acids. Only the CDR3 region is kept as DNA, spanning 45 bases read in frame from base 1.